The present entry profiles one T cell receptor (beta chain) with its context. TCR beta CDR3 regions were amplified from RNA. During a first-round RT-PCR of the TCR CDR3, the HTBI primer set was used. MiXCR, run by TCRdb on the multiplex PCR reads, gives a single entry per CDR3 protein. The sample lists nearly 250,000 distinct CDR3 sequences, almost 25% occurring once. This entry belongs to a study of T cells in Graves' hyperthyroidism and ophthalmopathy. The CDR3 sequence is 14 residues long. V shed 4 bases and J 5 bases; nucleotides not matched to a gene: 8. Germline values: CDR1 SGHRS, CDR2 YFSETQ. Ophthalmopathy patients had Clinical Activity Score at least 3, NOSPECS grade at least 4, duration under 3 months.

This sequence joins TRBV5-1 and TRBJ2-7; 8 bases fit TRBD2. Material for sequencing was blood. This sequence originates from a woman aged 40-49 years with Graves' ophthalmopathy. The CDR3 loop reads CASSASGSGNEQYF. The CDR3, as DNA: TGCGCCAGCAGCGCGAGCGGGAGTGGAAACGAGCAGTACTTC.